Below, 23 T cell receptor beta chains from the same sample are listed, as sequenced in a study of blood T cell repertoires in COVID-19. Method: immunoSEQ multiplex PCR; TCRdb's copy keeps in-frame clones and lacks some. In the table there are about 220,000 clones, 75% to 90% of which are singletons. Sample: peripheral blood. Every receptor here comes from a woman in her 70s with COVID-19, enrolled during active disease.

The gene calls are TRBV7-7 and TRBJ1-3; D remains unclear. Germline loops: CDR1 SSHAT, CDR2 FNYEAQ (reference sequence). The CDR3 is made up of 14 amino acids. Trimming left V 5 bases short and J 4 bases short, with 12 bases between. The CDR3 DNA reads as TGTGCCAGCAGCCGTGGAGGCTCCGGAAACACCATATATTTT. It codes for CASSRGGSGNTIYF.

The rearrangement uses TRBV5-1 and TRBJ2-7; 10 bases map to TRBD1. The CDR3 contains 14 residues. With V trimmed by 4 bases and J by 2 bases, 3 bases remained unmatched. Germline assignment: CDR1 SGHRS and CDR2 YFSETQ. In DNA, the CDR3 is TGCGCCAGCAGCGGACAGGGGGGAACCTACGAGCAGTACTTC. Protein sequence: CASSGQGGTYEQYF.

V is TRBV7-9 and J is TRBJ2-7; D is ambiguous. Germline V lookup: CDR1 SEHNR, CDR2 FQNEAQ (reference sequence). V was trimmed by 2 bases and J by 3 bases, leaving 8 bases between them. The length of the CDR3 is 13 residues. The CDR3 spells CASSLSVHYEQYF. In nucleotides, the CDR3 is TGTGCCAGCAGCTTATCGGTTCACTACGAGCAGTACTTC.

Written as DNA, the CDR3 is TGTGCCAGCAGTTATTCCGGGACTGTCAGCGGGGAGACCCAGTACTTC. It translates to CASSYSGTVSGETQYF. The rearrangement joins TRBV27 to TRBJ2-5; D is perhaps TRBD2 (6 bases). Germline V gene data show CDR1 as MNHEY and CDR2 as SMNVEV (reference sequence). CDR3 length: 16 amino acids. With 4 bases removed from V and 5 bases from J, the gap between germline ends came to 20 bases.

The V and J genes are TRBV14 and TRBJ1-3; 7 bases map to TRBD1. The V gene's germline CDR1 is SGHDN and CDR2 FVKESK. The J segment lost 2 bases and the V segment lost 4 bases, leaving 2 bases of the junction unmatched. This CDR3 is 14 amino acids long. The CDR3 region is CASSLTGTGNTIYF. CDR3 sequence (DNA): TGTGCCAGCAGCCTGACAGGGACTGGAAACACCATATATTTT.

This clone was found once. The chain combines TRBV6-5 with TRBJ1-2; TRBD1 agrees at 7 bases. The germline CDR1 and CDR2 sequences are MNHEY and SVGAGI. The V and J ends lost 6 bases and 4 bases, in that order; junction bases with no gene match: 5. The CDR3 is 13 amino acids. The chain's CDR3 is CASRETGPYGYTF. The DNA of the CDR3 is TGTGCCAGCAGGGAGACAGGGCCCTATGGCTACACCTTC.

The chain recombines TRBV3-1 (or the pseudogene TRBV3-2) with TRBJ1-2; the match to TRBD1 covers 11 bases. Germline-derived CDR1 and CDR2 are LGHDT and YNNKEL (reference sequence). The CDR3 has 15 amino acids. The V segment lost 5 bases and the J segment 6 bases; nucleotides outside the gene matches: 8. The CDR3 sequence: CASSEAGTGGNGYTF. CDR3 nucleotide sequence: TGTGCCAGCAGCGAAGCCGGGACAGGGGGGAATGGCTACACCTTC.

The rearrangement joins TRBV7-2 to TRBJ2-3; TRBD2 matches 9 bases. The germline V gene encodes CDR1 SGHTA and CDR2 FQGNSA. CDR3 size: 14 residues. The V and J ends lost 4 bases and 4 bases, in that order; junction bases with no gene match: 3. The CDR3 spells CASSSGLASDTQYF. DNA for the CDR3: TGTGCCAGCAGCTCTGGACTAGCGTCAGATACGCAGTATTTT.

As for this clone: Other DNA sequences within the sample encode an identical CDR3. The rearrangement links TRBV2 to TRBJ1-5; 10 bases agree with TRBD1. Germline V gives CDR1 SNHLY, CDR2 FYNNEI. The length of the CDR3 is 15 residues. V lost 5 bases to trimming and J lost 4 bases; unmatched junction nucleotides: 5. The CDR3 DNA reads TGTGCCAGCAGTCTTTCGGGACAGGGGAATCAGCCCCAGCATTTT. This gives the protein CASSLSGQGNQPQHF.

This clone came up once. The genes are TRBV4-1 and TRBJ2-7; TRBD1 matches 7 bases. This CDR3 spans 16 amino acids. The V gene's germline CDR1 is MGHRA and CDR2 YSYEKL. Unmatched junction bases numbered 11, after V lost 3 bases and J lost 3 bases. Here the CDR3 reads CASSQAGRTGDYEQYF. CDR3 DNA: TGCGCCAGCAGCCAGGCCGGGCGGACAGGAGACTACGAGCAGTACTTC.

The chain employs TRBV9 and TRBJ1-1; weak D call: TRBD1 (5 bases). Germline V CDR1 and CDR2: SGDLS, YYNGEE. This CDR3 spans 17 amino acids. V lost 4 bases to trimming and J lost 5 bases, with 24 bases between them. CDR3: CASSLSGQGSMWTEAFF. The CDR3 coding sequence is TGTGCCAGCAGCCTTAGTGGGCAGGGCTCCATGTGGACTGAAGCTTTCTTT.

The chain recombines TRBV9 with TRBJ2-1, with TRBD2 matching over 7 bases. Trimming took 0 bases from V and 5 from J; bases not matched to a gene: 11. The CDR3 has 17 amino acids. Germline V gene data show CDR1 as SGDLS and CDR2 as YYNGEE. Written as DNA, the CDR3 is TGTGCCAGCAGCGTAGCTACCTTGGCTAGCGGACACAATGAGCAGTTCTTC. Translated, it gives CASSVATLASGHNEQFF.

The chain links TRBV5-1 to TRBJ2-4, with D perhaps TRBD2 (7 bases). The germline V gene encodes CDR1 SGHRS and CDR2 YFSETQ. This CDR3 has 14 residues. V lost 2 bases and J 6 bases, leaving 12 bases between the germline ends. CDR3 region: CASSLSGEGNIQYF. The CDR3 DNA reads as TGCGCCAGCAGCTTATCAGGGGAGGGAAACATTCAGTACTTC.

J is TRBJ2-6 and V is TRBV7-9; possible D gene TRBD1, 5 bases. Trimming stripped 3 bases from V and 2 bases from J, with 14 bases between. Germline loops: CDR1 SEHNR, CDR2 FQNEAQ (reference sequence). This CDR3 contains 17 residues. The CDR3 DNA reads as TGTGCCAGCAGCTTCTCGCCCAGGGTTACTGGGGCCAACGTCCTGACTTTC. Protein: CASSFSPRVTGANVLTF.

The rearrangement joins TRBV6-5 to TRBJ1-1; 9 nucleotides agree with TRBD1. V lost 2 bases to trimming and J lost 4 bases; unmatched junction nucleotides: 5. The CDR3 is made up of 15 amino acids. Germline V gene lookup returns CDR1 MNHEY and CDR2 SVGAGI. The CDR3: CASSYRDRAFTEAFF. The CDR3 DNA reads TGTGCCAGCAGTTACAGGGACAGGGCCTTCACTGAAGCTTTCTTT.

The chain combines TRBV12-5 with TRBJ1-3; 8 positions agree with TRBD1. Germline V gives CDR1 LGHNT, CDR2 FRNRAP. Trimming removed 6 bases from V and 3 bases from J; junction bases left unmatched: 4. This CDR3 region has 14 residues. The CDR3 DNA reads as TGTGCTAGTGGCCTCGGGACAGGTGGAAACACCATATATTTT. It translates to CASGLGTGGNTIYF.

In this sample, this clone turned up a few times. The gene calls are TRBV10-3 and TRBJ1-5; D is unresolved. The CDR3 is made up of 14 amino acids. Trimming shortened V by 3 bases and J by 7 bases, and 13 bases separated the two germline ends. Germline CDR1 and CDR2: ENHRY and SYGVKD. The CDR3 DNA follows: TGTGCCATCAGTGATCCCGGACGGGAACAGCCCCAGCATTTT. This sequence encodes CAISDPGREQPQHF.

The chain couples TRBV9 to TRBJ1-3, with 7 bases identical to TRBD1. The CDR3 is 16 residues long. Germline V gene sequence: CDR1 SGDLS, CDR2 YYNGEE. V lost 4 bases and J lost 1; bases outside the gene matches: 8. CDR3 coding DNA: TGTGCCAGCAGCACCGCAGGGGGAAATTCTGGAAACACCATATATTTT. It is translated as CASSTAGGNSGNTIYF. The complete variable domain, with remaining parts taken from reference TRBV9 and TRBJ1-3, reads DSGVTQTPKHLITATGQRVTLRCSPRSGDLSVYWYQQSLDQGLQFLIQYYNGEERAKGNILERFSAQQFPDLHSELNLSSLELGDSALYFCASSTAGGNSGNTIYFGEGSWLTVV.

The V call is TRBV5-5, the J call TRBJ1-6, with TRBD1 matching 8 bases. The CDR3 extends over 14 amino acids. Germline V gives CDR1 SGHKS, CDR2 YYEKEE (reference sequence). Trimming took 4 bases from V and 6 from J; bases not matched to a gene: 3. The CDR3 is CASSIQGGNSPLHF. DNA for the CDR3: TGTGCCAGCAGCATACAGGGGGGTAATTCACCCCTCCACTTT.

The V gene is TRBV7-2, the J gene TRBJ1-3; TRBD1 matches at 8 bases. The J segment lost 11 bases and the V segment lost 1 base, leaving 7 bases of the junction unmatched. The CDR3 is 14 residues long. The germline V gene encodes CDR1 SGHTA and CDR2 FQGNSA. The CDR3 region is CASSLGGQAYAIYF. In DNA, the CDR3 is TGTGCCAGCAGCTTAGGGGGACAGGCGTATGCCATATATTTT.

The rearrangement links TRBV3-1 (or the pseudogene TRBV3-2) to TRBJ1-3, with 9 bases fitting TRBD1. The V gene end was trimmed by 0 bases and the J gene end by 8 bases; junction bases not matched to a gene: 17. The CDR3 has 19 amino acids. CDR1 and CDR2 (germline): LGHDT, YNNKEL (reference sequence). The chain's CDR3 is CASSQELLEAGTGRDTIYF. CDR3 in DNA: TGTGCCAGCAGCCAAGAACTCCTAGAAGCCGGGACAGGGAGAGACACCATATATTTT.

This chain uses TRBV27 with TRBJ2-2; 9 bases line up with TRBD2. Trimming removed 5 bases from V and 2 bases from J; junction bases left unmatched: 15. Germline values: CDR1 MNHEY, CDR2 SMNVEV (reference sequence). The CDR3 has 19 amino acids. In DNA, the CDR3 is TGTGCCAGCAGTCAAAACCGCCCGGGACTAGCCCTAAACACCGGGGAGCTGTTTTTT. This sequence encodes CASSQNRPGLALNTGELFF.

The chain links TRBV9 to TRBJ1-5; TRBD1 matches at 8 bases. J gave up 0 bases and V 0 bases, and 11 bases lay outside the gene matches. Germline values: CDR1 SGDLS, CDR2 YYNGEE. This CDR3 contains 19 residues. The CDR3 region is CASSVGVGQGPNSNQPQHF. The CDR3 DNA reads TGTGCCAGCAGCGTAGGAGTTGGACAGGGCCCAAATAGCAATCAGCCCCAGCATTTT.